One sample yielded the 6 T cell receptor beta chains listed below, sequenced in a study of blood T cell repertoires in COVID-19. Assay used: immunoSEQ multiplex PCR; TCRdb lists only in-frame clones, some missing. The sample lists 390,000 or so clones, around nine tenths occurring once. The sample taken for sequencing was PBMCs or T cells enriched from blood (not recorded which). The receptor source for this set is a woman between 50 and 59 years old who had recovered from COVID-19.

V usage is TRBV6-2 or TRBV6-3 and J usage is TRBJ2-2; 9 bases line up with TRBD1. This CDR3 has 15 amino acids. Germline V lookup: CDR1 MNHEY, CDR2 SVGEGT. J was trimmed by 5 bases and V by 6 bases; bases with no gene match: 7. In nucleotides, the CDR3 is TGTGCCAGCAGCTGGGGACAGGGCGAAACCGGGGAGCTGTTTTTT. Amino acid sequence: CASSWGQGETGELFF.

This chain links TRBV11-2 with TRBJ1-2; D unclear. Germline V gene lookup returns CDR1 SGHAT and CDR2 FQNNGV. Trimming removed 2 bases at V and 6 bases at J, with 13 bases between. The CDR3 contains 14 residues. The CDR3 region is CASSLQTEAHGYTF. CDR3 bases: TGTGCCAGCAGCTTACAGACTGAGGCGCATGGCTACACCTTC.

DNA for the CDR3: TGTGCCAGTAGGATCGGACAACGGGAGGGTTCACCCCTCCACTTT. Translation gives CASRIGQREGSPLHF. The rearrangement links TRBV19 to TRBJ1-6; D perhaps matches TRBD1 (5 bases). The CDR3 has 15 amino acids. Germline V gene sequence: CDR1 LNHDA, CDR2 SQIVND (reference sequence). V was trimmed by 6 bases and J by 9 bases, leaving 18 bases between them.

The chain employs TRBV29-1 and TRBJ2-5; possibly TRBD1 for D (6 bases). CDR3 size: 13 residues. Per the germline V gene, CDR1 is SQVTM and CDR2 is ANQGSEA. V lost 8 bases and J 2 bases, leaving 15 bases between the germline ends. As DNA, the CDR3 is TGCAGCTCCCGAAGGGGGAAGCAAGAGACCCAGTACTTC. As protein: CSSRRGKQETQYF.

With regard to this clone: A junction boundary mismatches the germline segment, possibly from a read error. The rearrangement joins TRBV4-1 to TRBJ1-1; TRBD1 is a possible D gene (5 bases). Germline lookup yields CDR1 MGHRA and CDR2 YSYEKL. CDR3 length: 14 amino acids. The CDR3 loop reads CASCQGDGRAEAFF. The CDR3 DNA sequence: TGCGCCAGCTGCCAAGGGGATGGGAGGGCTGAAGCTTTCTTT.

The chain couples TRBV19 to TRBJ1-5; weak D call: TRBD1 (6 bases). This CDR3 is 14 amino acids long. Trimming took 6 bases from V and 7 from J, leaving 16 bases between them. Germline V gene lookup returns CDR1 LNHDA and CDR2 SQIVND (reference sequence). CDR3 coding DNA: TGTGCCAGTAGGGGTTCACAGGGTAGGCAGCCCCAGCATTTT. Amino acids: CASRGSQGRQPQHF.